A single sample is the source of the 4 T cell receptor beta chains below, sequenced in a study of metastatic and nonmetastatic thyroid tumors. TCRdb re-called the PCR reads via MiXCR. The data show under 20,000 clones, about 28% seen once. No patient had received any treatment before thyroid surgery. Sequencing was carried out using tumor tissue. The receptors come from a female donor with papillary thyroid cancer or a benign thyroid nodule (not recorded which). Some clones in this sample may be carry-over from other donors' samples.

This clone was seen ten or more times. The rearrangement uses TRBV7-2 and TRBJ1-1; D possibly corresponds to TRBD1 (5 bases). V lost 7 bases, J lost 1 base, and 13 bases lay in between. This CDR3 contains 14 residues. Germline CDR1 SGHTA, CDR2 FQGNSA. In DNA form, the CDR3 reads TGTGCCAGCACCCAGGGCAGGGAGAACACTGAAGCTTTCTTT. Translating it yields CASTQGRENTEAFF.

The rearrangement links TRBV7-2 to TRBJ1-2, with 9 nucleotides matching TRBD1. V was clipped by 1 base and J by 5 bases; unmatched bases: 5. The germline gives CDR1 SGHTA, CDR2 FQGNSA. The CDR3 contains 15 residues. CDR3 sequence reads: CASSLDYRGQYGYTF. In DNA, the CDR3 is TGTGCCAGCAGCTTAGACTACAGGGGGCAATATGGCTACACCTTC.

This chain connects TRBV20-1 to TRBJ2-7; 13 bases fit TRBD2. This CDR3 is built from 17 residues. Germline V gene data show CDR1 as DFQATT and CDR2 as SNEGSKA (reference sequence). The J segment lost 2 bases and the V segment lost 5 bases, leaving 12 bases of the junction unmatched. Here the CDR3 DNA reads TGCAGTGCTCCGGGACTAGCGGGATCCCTGTGGCCCTACGAGCAGTACTTC. It is translated as CSAPGLAGSLWPYEQYF.

This clone was detected a few times. The V gene is TRBV6-1, the J gene TRBJ2-7; D uncertain. Trimming pared 3 bases from V and 7 bases from J, leaving 7 bases between. The CDR3 loop spans 11 amino acids. Germline assignment: CDR1 MNHNS and CDR2 SASEGT. CDR3 loop: CASSELDEQYF. CDR3 in DNA: TGTGCCAGCAGTGAGCTTGATGAGCAGTACTTC.